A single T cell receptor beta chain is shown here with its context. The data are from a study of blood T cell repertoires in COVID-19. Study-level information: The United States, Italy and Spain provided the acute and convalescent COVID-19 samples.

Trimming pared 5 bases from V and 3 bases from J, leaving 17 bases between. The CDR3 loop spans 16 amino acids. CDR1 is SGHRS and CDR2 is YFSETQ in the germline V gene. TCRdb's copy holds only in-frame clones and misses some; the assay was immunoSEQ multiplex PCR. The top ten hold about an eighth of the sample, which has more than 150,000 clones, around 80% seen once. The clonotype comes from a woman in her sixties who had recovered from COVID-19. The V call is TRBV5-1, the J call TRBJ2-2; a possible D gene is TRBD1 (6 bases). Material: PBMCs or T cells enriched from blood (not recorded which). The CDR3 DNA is TGCGCCAGCAGTTCATTTGGACAGTCGGACACCGGGGAGCTGTTTTTT. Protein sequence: CASSSFGQSDTGELFF.